Included here is one T cell receptor (beta chain) sequence, with context. This sample is part of a study of T cell changes during pregnancy in multiple sclerosis. V lost 2 bases, J lost 3 bases, and 4 bases stayed unmatched. The CDR3 extends over 15 amino acids. Germline-derived CDR1 and CDR2 are SGHVS and FQNEAQ. Using immunoSEQ multiplex PCR, the repertoire was profiled, and TCRdb retains in-frame clones only, with some absent. The table has fewer than 85,000 clones, roughly 89% seen once. The rearrangement joins TRBV7-8 to TRBJ2-5, with 9 nucleotides matching TRBD2. The specimen was peripheral blood, collected in the second trimester of pregnancy. The sequence came from a female donor with multiple sclerosis, enrolled in a pregnancy study. The CDR3 DNA is TGTGCCAGCAGCTTAAGCGGGGGGAAGAAAGAGACCCAGTACTTC. Amino acid sequence: CASSLSGGKKETQYF.